The next 29 T cell receptor beta chains were all read from a single sample in a study of T cells in Graves' hyperthyroidism and ophthalmopathy. The source material, RNA transcripts, was used to amplify TCR beta CDR3 regions. An initial round of RT-PCR targeting the TCR CDR3 relied on the HTBI primer set. TCRdb fed the multiplex PCR reads into MiXCR, producing one record per CDR3 protein. Among 380,000 or so distinct CDR3 sequences listed, approximately 19% were seen once. Sequenced sample: blood. The receptor source for this set is a woman younger than 35 with Graves' hyperthyroidism.

The V gene is TRBV19, the J gene TRBJ2-2, with D uncertain. Germline CDR1 LNHDA, CDR2 SQIVND (reference sequence). The V end lost 1 base, the J end lost 5 bases, and 11 bases lay between the germline ends. The CDR3 covers 15 residues. The CDR3 region has the DNA TGTGCCAGTAGTATAGGAACTATACGTACCGGGGAGCTGTTTTTT. It codes for CASSIGTIRTGELFF.

This clonotype was seen a few times. The rearrangement uses TRBV18 and TRBJ1-1; D gene ambiguous. Germline assignment: CDR1 KGHSH and CDR2 LQKENI. V lost 0 bases and J 5 bases, leaving 7 bases between the germline ends. The CDR3 totals 13 residues. The CDR3 DNA follows: TGTGCCAGCTCACCACCGGTCCAGACTGAAGCTTTCTTT. Translated, it gives CASSPPVQTEAFF.

This clonotype occurred many times. The gene calls are TRBV27 and TRBJ2-5; possible D gene TRBD1, 5 bases. Germline V gene lookup returns CDR1 MNHEY and CDR2 SMNVEV (reference sequence). The CDR3 length is 14 residues. V was pared by 8 bases and J by 2 bases, with 15 bases between. The CDR3 DNA sequence: TGTGCCAGCCGCCAGGGTGGGGCACAAGAGACCCAGTACTTC. As protein: CASRQGGAQETQYF.

This rearrangement joins TRBV30 to TRBJ2-5; no definite D call. This CDR3 has 12 residues. CDR1 is GTSNPN, CDR2 SVGIG, per germline (reference sequence). Trimming stripped 0 bases from V and 5 bases from J, with 7 bases between. The CDR3 reads CAWSVQFETQYF. CDR3 in DNA: TGTGCCTGGAGTGTACAGTTCGAGACCCAGTACTTC.

Remarks on this clonotype: Relative to the germline gene, one junction end is altered; a read error may explain this. The CDR3 nucleotides are TGCGCCAGCAGTAGACTAGCGGGGTTAAAGAACACCGGGGAGCGGTTTTTT. Its translation is CASSRLAGLKNTGERFF. This sequence joins TRBV5-1 and TRBJ2-2; 11 bases fit TRBD2. Germline-derived CDR1 and CDR2 are SGHRS and YFSETQ. This CDR3 has 17 amino acids.

Ten or more counts support this clonotype. The V and J genes are TRBV20-1 and TRBJ2-5, with 9 bases identical to TRBD2. The CDR3 extends over 15 amino acids. Losses at the gene ends were 3 bases for V and 5 bases for J; bases not matched to a gene: 10. Germline CDR1 and CDR2: DFQATT and SNEGSKA (reference sequence). The DNA for the CDR3 is TGCAGTGCTAGGGTCCCTAGCGGGGTTGGCGAGACCCAGTACTTC. It specifies CSARVPSGVGETQYF.

This clonotype was seen at least ten times. The chain couples TRBV15 to TRBJ1-5; no firm D call. This CDR3 is 14 amino acids long. Per germline, CDR1 LNHNV and CDR2 YYDKDF (reference sequence). V was shortened by 1 base and J by 0 bases, with 4 bases between the two germline ends. CDR3 in DNA: TGTGCCACCAGCAGAGGATATAGCAATCAGCCCCAGCATTTT. Translated, it gives CATSRGYSNQPQHF. Full variable domain (missing parts from reference TRBV15 and TRBJ1-5): DAMVIQNPRYQVTQFGKPVTLSCSQTLNHNVMYWYQQKSSQAPKLLFHYYDKDFNNEADTPDNFQSRRPNTSFCFLDIRSPGLGDTAMYLCATSRGYSNQPQHFGDGTRLSIL.

The chain is built from TRBV11-2 and TRBJ2-7, with TRBD2 as a possible D gene (5 bases). The V and J ends lost 0 bases and 7 bases respectively, with 13 bases between them. This CDR3 has 14 amino acids. In germline, CDR1 is SGHAT, CDR2 FQNNGV. CDR3 protein: CASSLEDLLGEQYF. The CDR3 DNA sequence: TGTGCCAGCAGCTTAGAGGACTTACTGGGGGAGCAGTACTTC.

Comment on this clonotype: A junction boundary mismatches the germline segment, possibly from a read error. The rearrangement links TRBV29-1 to TRBJ1-1, with a possible D match to TRBD1 (5 bases). CDR1 is SQVTM, CDR2 ANQGSEA, per germline. The CDR3 totals 12 residues. CDR3 residues: CSVGGLNTDAFF. CDR3 in DNA: TGCAGCGTTGGGGGACTGAACACTGATGCTTTCTTT.

The rearrangement joins TRBV4-3 to TRBJ1-1; D unresolved. V was trimmed by 0 bases and J by 5 bases, leaving 13 bases between them. CDR1 and CDR2 from the germline V gene are LGHNA and YSLEER. The CDR3 covers 15 residues. The CDR3 region has the DNA TGCGCCAGCAGCCAAGATTCCTGGGGAGGGACTGAAGCTTTCTTT. Amino acid sequence: CASSQDSWGGTEAFF.

This clonotype has at least ten counts. The gene calls are TRBV4-1 and TRBJ2-7; 7 nucleotides align to TRBD1. There are 14 residues in the CDR3. The V gene end was trimmed by 1 base and the J gene end by 3 bases; junction bases not matched to a gene: 3. CDR1 is MGHRA and CDR2 is YSYEKL in the germline V gene. The CDR3: CASSQGNRGYEQYF. Here the CDR3 DNA reads TGCGCCAGCAGCCAAGGAAACAGGGGCTACGAGCAGTACTTC.

This clonotype occurred many times. This chain joins TRBV7-2 and TRBJ1-2, with D perhaps TRBD1 (5 bases). Trimming stripped 1 base from V and 2 bases from J, with 8 bases between. Germline CDR1 and CDR2: SGHTA and FQGNSA. There are 14 residues in the CDR3. The CDR3: CASSLGTLNYGYTF. CDR3 in DNA: TGTGCCAGCAGCTTAGGGACACTGAACTATGGCTACACCTTC.

V gene TRBV12-5 combines with J gene TRBJ1-1; TRBD1 matches at 7 bases. CDR3 size: 13 residues. With 7 bases clipped from V and 1 base from J, the junction kept 3 bases outside the gene matches. Germline loops: CDR1 LGHNT, CDR2 FRNRAP. CDR3 in DNA: TGTGCTAGTGTCTGGACAGGGAACACTGAAGCTTTCTTT. Translation: CASVWTGNTEAFF.

Many counts were recorded for this clonotype. V and J are TRBV6-1 and TRBJ2-2; D call uncertain. Deletions cut 8 bases from V and 4 bases from J, with 8 bases between. Germline-derived CDR1 and CDR2 are MNHNS and SASEGT. The CDR3 is 12 residues long. CDR3 in DNA: TGTGCCAGCCGCGGTGGCACCGGGGAGCTGTTTTTT. Translating gives CASRGGTGELFF.

This clonotype appeared many times. The chain carries TRBV12-3 or TRBV12-4 and TRBJ1-2; tentative D call: TRBD1 (6 bases). Trimming removed 8 bases at V and 4 bases at J, with 14 bases between. The length of the CDR3 is 13 residues. The DNA for the CDR3 is TGTGCCAGCTCAGAAGGGGGGATCTATGGCTACACCTTC. Translating gives CASSEGGIYGYTF.

In this sample, this clonotype turned up a few times. The J gene is TRBJ2-2, the V gene TRBV4-1; TRBD2 agrees at 9 bases. The CDR3 spans 16 residues. The germline V gene encodes CDR1 MGHRA and CDR2 YSYEKL. J lost 2 bases, V lost 3 bases, and 4 bases had no gene match. In DNA form, the CDR3 reads TGCGCCAGCAGCCAGAGAGCGGGGGGAAACACCGGGGAGCTGTTTTTT. Protein product: CASSQRAGGNTGELFF.

The rearrangement joins TRBV6-1 to TRBJ1-2; 9 positions agree with TRBD1. V shed 6 bases and J 5 bases; nucleotides not matched to a gene: 10. Germline-derived CDR1 and CDR2 are MNHNS and SASEGT. The CDR3 is 15 amino acids. This chain's CDR3 is CASSNYGQGIYGYTF. CDR3 bases: TGTGCCAGCAGCAATTATGGACAGGGGATTTATGGCTACACCTTC.

The chain joins TRBV16 to TRBJ1-5, with 9 bases aligning to TRBD1. The CDR3 contains 14 residues. V trimming: 3 bases; J trimming: 7 bases; junction bases outside the gene matches: 4. CDR1 and CDR2 (germline): KGHSY, FQNENV. Here the CDR3 reads CASSHRDRDQPQHF. Written as DNA, the CDR3 is TGTGCCAGCAGCCATCGGGACAGGGACCAGCCCCAGCATTTT.

This clonotype occurred many times. The V gene is TRBV29-1, the J gene TRBJ2-7; TRBD1 is a possible D gene (5 bases). V was pared by 4 bases and J by 6 bases, with 22 bases between. This CDR3 has 15 residues. CDR1 is SQVTM and CDR2 is ANQGSEA in the germline V gene. The CDR3 loop is CSVGPDSTQDGEQYF. The CDR3 coding sequence is TGCAGCGTTGGCCCTGACAGCACCCAGGACGGCGAGCAGTACTTC.

This clonotype was picked up many times. V usage is TRBV20-1 and J usage is TRBJ2-7, with 9 bases fitting TRBD2. Germline CDR1 is DFQATT and CDR2 is SNEGSKA (reference sequence). Germline trimming cut 5 bases from V and 2 bases from J; bases unmatched to any gene: 7. This CDR3 is 14 amino acids long. CDR3: CSAWGLAGPYEQYF. As DNA, the CDR3 is TGCAGTGCTTGGGGTCTAGCGGGGCCCTACGAGCAGTACTTC.

V and J are TRBV2 and TRBJ2-5; the D is unclear. The CDR3 spans 11 residues. V was clipped by 10 bases and J by 4 bases, with 10 bases between them. Germline loops: CDR1 SNHLY, CDR2 FYNNEI. The CDR3: CATTIGETQYF. The CDR3 nucleotides read TGTGCCACTACGATAGGAGAGACCCAGTACTTC. The variable domain in full, completed from reference TRBV2 and TRBJ2-5, reads EPEVTQTPSHQVTQMGQEVILRCVPISNHLYFYWYRQILGQKVEFLVSFYNNEISEKSEIFDDQFSVERPDGSNFTLKIRSTKLEDSAMYFCATTIGETQYFGPGTRLLVL.

The chain employs TRBV7-8 and TRBJ2-7, with TRBD1 as a possible D gene (5 bases). CDR3 size: 15 residues. Trimming took 0 bases from V and 0 from J, leaving 9 bases between them. Per germline, CDR1 SGHVS and CDR2 FQNEAQ. CDR3 loop: CASSLAEGDSYEQYF. DNA for the CDR3: TGTGCCAGCAGCTTAGCGGAAGGGGACTCCTACGAGCAGTACTTC.

This clonotype occurred once. V gene TRBV12-3 or TRBV12-4 combines with J gene TRBJ1-2, with D possibly being TRBD1 (6 bases). V lost 6 bases and J 4 bases, leaving 9 bases between the germline ends. The CDR3 spans 12 residues. In DNA, the CDR3 is TGTGCCAGCAGGACAGGCTTCTATGGCTACACCTTC. Translating gives CASRTGFYGYTF.

The chain joins TRBV12-3 or TRBV12-4 to TRBJ2-7; possible D gene TRBD1, 5 bases. The CDR3 length is 16 residues. The V end was cut by 1 base, the J end by 4 bases, with 17 bases between. CDR3 loop: CASSLGDSFFRYEQYF. CDR3 DNA sequence: TGTGCCAGCAGTTTAGGAGACAGTTTTTTCCGATACGAGCAGTACTTC.

Ten or more counts support this clonotype. This chain links TRBV7-9 with TRBJ1-2; 7 bases map to TRBD1. The germline gives CDR1 SEHNR, CDR2 FQNEAQ (reference sequence). Germline trimming cut 6 bases from V and 4 bases from J; bases unmatched to any gene: 11. CDR3 length: 15 residues. The CDR3 DNA follows: TGTGCCAGCAGTCATATTACAGGGGACCGCTATGGCTACACCTTC. The encoded protein is CASSHITGDRYGYTF.

Ten or more counts support this clonotype. J is TRBJ2-7 and V is TRBV7-6; tentatively, D is TRBD2 (5 bases). Germline CDR1 is SGHVS and CDR2 is FNYEAQ. The V gene lost 0 bases and the J gene lost 2 bases, with 14 bases spanning the gap. This CDR3 region has 16 residues. Here the CDR3 reads CASSLALTRGPYEQYF. Here the CDR3 DNA reads TGTGCCAGCAGCTTAGCACTCACCCGGGGTCCCTACGAGCAGTACTTC.

The genes are TRBV6-1 and TRBJ1-2, with 9 bases matching TRBD1. Germline V lookup: CDR1 MNHNS, CDR2 SASEGT. With V trimmed by 7 bases and J by 4 bases, 10 bases remained unmatched. This CDR3 has 15 residues. The CDR3 sequence: CASINTWDRVYGYTF. Here the CDR3 DNA reads TGTGCCAGCATCAACACGTGGGACAGGGTCTATGGCTACACCTTC.

This clonotype was found a few times. CDR3 in amino acids: CASSSSGYEQYF. The CDR3 nucleotides read TGTGCCAGCAGCTCGTCTGGCTACGAGCAGTACTTC. The chain carries TRBV11-2 and TRBJ2-7; D not certain. Germline V gives CDR1 SGHAT, CDR2 FQNNGV. V was trimmed by 4 bases and J by 3 bases, leaving 7 bases between them. The CDR3 runs 12 residues.

This clonotype was seen ten or more times. The chain carries TRBV25-1 and TRBJ2-7; no clear D. There are 16 residues in the CDR3. Trimming removed 5 bases at V and 2 bases at J, with 19 bases between. Germline V gene sequence: CDR1 MGHDK, CDR2 SYGVNS. CDR3 sequence (DNA): TGTGCCAGCAGTCCATCTAGGACGGATGGGCCCTACGAGCAGTACTTC. It yields the protein CASSPSRTDGPYEQYF.